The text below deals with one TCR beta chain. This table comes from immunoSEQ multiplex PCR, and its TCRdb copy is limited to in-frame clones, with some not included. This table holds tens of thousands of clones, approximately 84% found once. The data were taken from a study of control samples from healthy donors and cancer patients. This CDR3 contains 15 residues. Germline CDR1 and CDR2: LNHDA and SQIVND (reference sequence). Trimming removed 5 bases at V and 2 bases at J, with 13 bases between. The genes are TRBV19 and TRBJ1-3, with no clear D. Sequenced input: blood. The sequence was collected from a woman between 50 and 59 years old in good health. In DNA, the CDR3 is TGTGCCAGTAGTGCCCTTTCGGGCGCTGGAAACACCATATATTTT. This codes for CASSALSGAGNTIYF.